The 24 T cell receptor beta chains below were found in one sample sequenced in a study of identical twins. TCRdb used MiXCR to reprocess the 5' RACE reads, holding one entry per CDR3 protein. The sample lists roughly 350,000 distinct CDR3 sequences, roughly an eighth occurring once. These data also featured in a second study, about yellow fever vaccine responses in identical twins.

Sequenced material: CD8+ T cells sorted from blood. Receptor source: a woman aged 18-30 years in good health.

The table lists this clonotype with many counts. The rearrangement links TRBV3-1 to TRBJ2-3, with TRBD2 identical over 8 bases. Germline V gives CDR1 LGHDT, CDR2 YNNKEL (reference sequence). The CDR3 loop spans 19 amino acids. V lost 1 base to trimming and J lost 2 bases; unmatched junction nucleotides: 14. CDR3 region: CASSQVVGGAGALTDTQYF. The CDR3 DNA sequence: TGTGCCAGCAGCCAAGTAGTCGGTGGAGCGGGGGCCCTCACAGATACGCAGTATTTT.

In this sample, this clonotype turned up once. Without the conserved terminal phenylalanine or tryptophan, this CDR3 likely stems from a read error. The chain links TRBV6-1 to TRBJ2-6; tentatively, D is TRBD1 or TRBD2 (5 bases each). Germline V CDR1 and CDR2: MNHNS, SASEGT. V dropped 8 bases and J dropped 0 bases, with 14 bases sitting between them. CDR3 size: 16 residues. The CDR3, as DNA: TGTGCCAGCGGGGGAGACTTCTACTCTGGGGCCAACGTCCTGACTTCC. This codes for CASGGDFYSGANVLTS.

The sample holds a few counts of this clonotype. The V call is TRBV7-6, the J call TRBJ2-7, with 15 bases identical to TRBD2. The CDR3 spans 16 residues. From germline, CDR1 is SGHVS and CDR2 FNYEAQ. The junction had 4 bases not matched to a gene; V was cut back by 1 base and J by 6 bases. The CDR3 spells CASSLEGTSGRREQYF. CDR3 in DNA: TGTGCCAGCAGCTTAGAGGGGACTAGCGGGAGGCGCGAGCAGTACTTC.

The chain couples TRBV24-1 to TRBJ1-2, with D perhaps matching TRBD1 (6 bases). Trimming left V 4 bases short and J 2 bases short, with 10 bases between. CDR1 is KGHDR, CDR2 SFDVKD, per germline. This CDR3 spans 14 amino acids. In DNA form, the CDR3 reads TGTGCCACCAGTGACCGTGACAGGAACTATGGCTACACCTTC. Translated: CATSDRDRNYGYTF.

This clonotype has more than one count but fewer than ten. This chain uses TRBV5-1 with TRBJ2-5; 7 nucleotides line up with TRBD2. The length of the CDR3 is 14 residues. The J segment lost 5 bases and the V segment lost 4 bases, leaving 8 bases of the junction unmatched. CDR1 SGHRS and CDR2 YFSETQ come from the germline V gene. The CDR3 protein is CASSPLAETETQYF. The CDR3 bases are TGCGCCAGCAGCCCCCTAGCGGAGACGGAGACCCAGTACTTC.

This clonotype was counted at least ten times. The chain links TRBV29-1 to TRBJ2-5; D is unresolved. There are 10 residues in the CDR3. The germline gives CDR1 SQVTM, CDR2 ANQGSEA. V shed 3 bases and J shed 3 bases, with 2 bases lying between them. The CDR3 reads CSVDKETQYF. CDR3 bases: TGCAGCGTTGATAAAGAGACCCAGTACTTC.

The chain combines TRBV10-3 with TRBJ1-3; a possible D gene is TRBD1 (6 bases). Germline CDR1 and CDR2: ENHRY and SYGVKD. V shed 10 bases and J shed 0 bases, with 16 bases lying between them. The CDR3 covers 15 residues. The CDR3 sequence is CATKSGQSSGNTIYF. In nucleotides, the CDR3 is TGTGCCACCAAATCAGGACAGAGCTCTGGAAACACCATATATTTT.

For this clonotype: One junction end disagrees with the germline gene, perhaps due to a read error. This chain connects TRBV28 to TRBJ2-1; 14 nucleotides agree with TRBD2. This CDR3 is built from 17 residues. Per germline, CDR1 MDHEN and CDR2 SYDVKM. The CDR3 is CTSSQGLAGAGRDEQFF. CDR3 in DNA: TGTACCAGCAGTCAGGGACTAGCGGGAGCTGGAAGGGATGAGCAGTTCTTC.

This clonotype has only a few counts. This rearrangement joins TRBV6-1 to TRBJ2-7, with a weak D call TRBD1 (5 bases). CDR1 is MNHNS and CDR2 is SASEGT in the germline V gene. This CDR3 is 14 amino acids long. V was shortened by 2 bases and J by 0 bases, with 8 bases between the two germline ends. In DNA, the CDR3 is TGTGCCAGCAGTGAAACAGGCAGCTCCTACGAGCAGTACGTC. The encoded protein is CASSETGSSYEQYV.

The sample holds a few counts of this clonotype. The chain combines TRBV27 with TRBJ2-1; TRBD1 is a possible D gene (8 bases). This CDR3 has 14 residues. The germline V gene has CDR1 MNHEY and CDR2 SMNVEV (reference sequence). V was pared by 7 bases and J by 4 bases, with 14 bases between. CDR3 protein: CASTTGGDYNEQFF. CDR3 in DNA: TGTGCCAGCACCACAGGGGGGGATTACAATGAGCAGTTCTTC.

This chain connects TRBV7-9 to TRBJ2-6; the D is unclear. V was shortened by 2 bases and J by 0 bases, with 2 bases between the two germline ends. CDR3 length: 14 residues. Germline-derived CDR1 and CDR2 are SEHNR and FQNEAQ (reference sequence). DNA for the CDR3: TGTGCCAGCAGCTTAACCTCTGGGGCCAACGTCCTGACTTTC. It specifies CASSLTSGANVLTF.

This clonotype was recorded at least ten times. The V gene is TRBV5-5, the J gene TRBJ1-1, with D uncertain. V was shortened by 0 bases and J by 1 base, with 7 bases between the two germline ends. This CDR3 is built from 14 residues. Germline lookup yields CDR1 SGHKS and CDR2 YYEKEE (reference sequence). CDR3 loop: CASSLEAWNTEAFF. The CDR3, as DNA: TGTGCCAGCAGCTTGGAGGCATGGAACACTGAAGCTTTCTTT.

V and J are TRBV28 and TRBJ2-3; 7 positions match TRBD2. Germline loops: CDR1 MDHEN, CDR2 SYDVKM. CDR3 length: 17 amino acids. Trimming at V came to 3 bases and at J to 4 bases, leaving 13 bases not matched to a gene. The chain's CDR3 is CASSLGGTPVVADTQYF. Written as DNA, the CDR3 is TGTGCCAGCAGTTTGGGGGGGACTCCTGTTGTGGCAGATACGCAGTATTTT. The full variable domain, completed using reference TRBV28 and TRBJ2-3, is DVKVTQSSRYLVKRTGEKVFLECVQDMDHENMFWYRQDPGLGLRLIYFSYDVKMKEKGDIPEGYSVSREKKERFSLILESASTNQTSMYLCASSLGGTPVVADTQYFGPGTRLTVL.

This clonotype occurred a few times. This rearrangement joins TRBV24-1 to TRBJ2-3; a possible D gene is TRBD2 (7 bases). The CDR3 is 15 amino acids. Looked up from germline, CDR1 is KGHDR and CDR2 is SFDVKD. The germline V and J ends were trimmed by 7 bases and 4 bases, with 17 bases remaining between them. The CDR3 loop is CATSPVPGGPDTQYF. Here the CDR3 DNA reads TGTGCCACCAGCCCTGTGCCGGGGGGCCCAGATACGCAGTATTTT.

The chain links TRBV4-1 to TRBJ1-1, with TRBD1 as a possible D gene (5 bases). The germline V gene has CDR1 MGHRA and CDR2 YSYEKL. The CDR3 runs 15 residues. Trimming stripped 2 bases from V and 9 bases from J, with 19 bases between. The CDR3 spells CASSQRSLTGLKAFF. The CDR3 DNA reads TGCGCCAGCAGCCAACGGAGCCTTACGGGACTTAAAGCTTTCTTT.

This chain joins TRBV7-9 and TRBJ2-7; 8 nucleotides agree with TRBD2. J lost 2 bases, V lost 5 bases, and 2 bases had no gene match. The CDR3 covers 13 residues. CDR1 and CDR2 from the germline V gene are SEHNR and FQNEAQ (reference sequence). The CDR3 coding sequence is TGTGCCAGCAGCCCGACTAGCGCCTACGAGCAGTACTTC. Translating it yields CASSPTSAYEQYF.

This clonotype was observed a few times. The chain joins TRBV6-5 to TRBJ2-1; D is possibly TRBD1 (6 bases). Germline V gives CDR1 MNHEY, CDR2 SVGAGI. CDR3 length: 17 residues. V shed 3 bases and J shed 0 bases, with 15 bases lying between them. The chain's CDR3 is CASSYSTAGVSYNEQFF. CDR3 bases: TGTGCCAGCAGTTATTCCACCGCAGGGGTCTCCTACAATGAGCAGTTCTTC.

The chain recombines TRBV27 with TRBJ2-5, with 14 bases lining up with TRBD2. The CDR3 has 17 residues. The J segment lost 5 bases and the V segment lost 6 bases, leaving 11 bases of the junction unmatched. The germline V gene has CDR1 MNHEY and CDR2 SMNVEV (reference sequence). The CDR3: CASSPGLAGGFGETQYF. The DNA of the CDR3 is TGTGCCAGCAGCCCAGGACTAGCGGGGGGTTTCGGGGAGACCCAGTACTTC.

Many counts were recorded for this clonotype. The genes are TRBV7-6 and TRBJ2-4; tentatively, D is TRBD1 (6 bases). The CDR3 consists of 17 residues. Germline CDR1 is SGHVS and CDR2 is FNYEAQ. V was cut by 5 bases and J by 0 bases, with 17 bases left in between. The chain's CDR3 is CASSASREGGAKNIQYF. CDR3 DNA sequence: TGTGCCAGCAGCGCATCCAGGGAAGGGGGAGCCAAAAACATTCAGTACTTC.

The chain has TRBV20-1 and TRBJ1-1, with D perhaps TRBD1 (5 bases). The V and J ends lost 0 bases and 7 bases respectively, with 18 bases between them. Germline CDR1 reads DFQATT; CDR2 reads SNEGSKA (reference sequence). The CDR3 has 15 amino acids. The chain's CDR3 is CSARDPRRGGVEAFF. CDR3 in DNA: TGCAGTGCTAGAGATCCCCGACGTGGGGGGGTTGAAGCTTTCTTT.

This clonotype turned up a few times. The V gene is TRBV20-1, the J gene TRBJ2-5; the match to TRBD2 covers 7 bases. The J segment lost 4 bases and the V segment lost 6 bases, leaving 11 bases of the junction unmatched. Germline loops: CDR1 DFQATT, CDR2 SNEGSKA (reference sequence). The CDR3 spans 14 residues. As DNA, the CDR3 is TGCAGTGCAGAGACTAGCTTGGGGCCAGAGACCCAGTACTTC. This codes for CSAETSLGPETQYF.

The chain couples TRBV29-1 to TRBJ2-7; the match to TRBD1 covers 10 bases. This CDR3 has 15 residues. V gave up 3 bases and J gave up 0 bases; unmatched junction bases: 5. Germline assignment: CDR1 SQVTM and CDR2 ANQGSEA. The CDR3 DNA reads TGCAGCGTTGATGTGGGACAGGGGACCTCCTACGAGCAGTACGTC. Translated, it gives CSVDVGQGTSYEQYV.

This clonotype came up a few times. The chain recombines TRBV3-1 with TRBJ2-7; a weak D match, TRBD1 (5 bases). CDR1 is LGHDT, CDR2 YNNKEL, per germline (reference sequence). V shed 4 bases and J shed 2 bases, with 27 bases lying between them. The CDR3 runs 19 residues. The CDR3 sequence is CASSPKGHRCVRLPYEQYV. The DNA for the CDR3 is TGTGCCAGCAGCCCCAAGGGGCATCGGTGCGTTAGACTTCCCTACGAGCAGTACGTC.

The chain is built from TRBV12-5 and TRBJ2-5, with 11 bases matching TRBD2. Germline-derived CDR1 and CDR2 are LGHNT and FRNRAP. The CDR3 is made up of 16 amino acids. J lost 2 bases, V lost 6 bases, and 8 bases had no gene match. In DNA form, the CDR3 reads TGTGCTAGTGGCTCCTCACTAGCGGGGGAGCAAGAGACCCAGTACTTC. It encodes CASGSSLAGEQETQYF.